This T cell receptor beta chain was captured in a study of OX40 agonist ivuxolimab in advanced cancers. On the study more broadly: Patients were dosed intravenously with ivuxolimab at 0.01 to 10 mg/kg every 2 weeks.

Profiling relied on immunoSEQ multiplex PCR, and the TCRdb table lists in-frame clones only, not all of them. The sample includes tens of thousands of clones, roughly 92% of them seen just once. The receptor was isolated from an adult with an advanced solid tumor such as melanoma, head and neck, liver or kidney cancer. The material sequenced was CD4+ or CD8+ T cells sorted from blood, taken in a trial of the OX40 agonist ivuxolimab.

CDR3 DNA sequence: TGTGCCAGCAGCTCGGGACACAGGGGGGGGGAGCCCCAGCATTTT. This sequence encodes CASSSGHRGGEPQHF. The chain uses TRBV7-8 and TRBJ1-5; the match to TRBD1 covers 8 bases. Germline CDR1 and CDR2: SGHVS and FQNEAQ. The CDR3 is 15 residues long. J lost 8 bases, V lost 4 bases, and 10 bases had no gene match.